What follows describes a single T cell receptor beta chain. Its antigen is currently unknown. These data are taken from a study of T cells in narcolepsy. The V segment lost 4 bases and the J segment 6 bases; nucleotides outside the gene matches: 5. The CDR3 has 13 residues. CDR1 and CDR2 from the germline V gene are SGHRS and YFSETQ. The study's findings and limits: Healthy controls reportedly lacked the autoreactive clonotypes serially found in patients' blood. Autoreactive HCRT-specific and TRIB2-specific clonotypes were marked in same-patient CSF-versus-blood CD4+ comparisons.

Assay: immunoSEQ multiplex PCR; the TCRdb copy retains only in-frame clones and omits some. The sample has roughly 24,000 clones, approximately 81% seen once; the top ten hold 4.2%. The sample consisted of memory (CD45RA-) CD4+ T cells from blood. The source of this sequence is a human donor in good health. This sequence joins TRBV5-1 and TRBJ2-7; 9 nucleotides agree with TRBD1. Here the CDR3 DNA reads TGCGCCAGCAGCATAGACAGGGGGATCGAGCAGTACTTC. This codes for CASSIDRGIEQYF.